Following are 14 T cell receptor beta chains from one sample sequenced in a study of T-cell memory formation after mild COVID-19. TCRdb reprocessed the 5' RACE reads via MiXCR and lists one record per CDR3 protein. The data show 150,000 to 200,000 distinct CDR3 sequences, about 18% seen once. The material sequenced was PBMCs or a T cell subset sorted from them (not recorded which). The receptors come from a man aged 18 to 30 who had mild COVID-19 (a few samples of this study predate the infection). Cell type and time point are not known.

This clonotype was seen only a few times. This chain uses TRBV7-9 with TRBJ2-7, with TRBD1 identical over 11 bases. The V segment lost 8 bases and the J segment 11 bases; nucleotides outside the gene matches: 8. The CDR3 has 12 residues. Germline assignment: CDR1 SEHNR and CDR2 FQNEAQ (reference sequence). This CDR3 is CASSLRGQGEYF. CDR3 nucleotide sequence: TGTGCCAGCTCCCTCCGGGGACAGGGGGAGTACTTC. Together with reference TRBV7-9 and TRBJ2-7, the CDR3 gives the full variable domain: DTGVSQNPRHKITKRGQNVTFRCDPISEHNRLYWYRQTLGQGPEFLTYFQNEAQLEKSRLLSDRFSAERPKGSFSTLEIQRTEQGDSAMYLCASSLRGQGEYFGPGTRLTVT.

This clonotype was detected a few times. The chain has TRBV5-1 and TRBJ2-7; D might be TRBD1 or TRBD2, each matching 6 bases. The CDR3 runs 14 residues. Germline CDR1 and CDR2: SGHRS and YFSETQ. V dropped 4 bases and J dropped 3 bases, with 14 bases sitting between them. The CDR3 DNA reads TGCGCCAGCAGCAACGGGGGCCGGGGCTACGAGCAGTACTTC. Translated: CASSNGGRGYEQYF.

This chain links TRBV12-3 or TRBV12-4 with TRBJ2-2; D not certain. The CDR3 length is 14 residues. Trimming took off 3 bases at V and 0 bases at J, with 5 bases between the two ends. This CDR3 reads CASSFETNTGELFF. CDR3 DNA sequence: TGTGCCAGCAGTTTTGAAACGAACACCGGGGAGCTGTTTTTT.

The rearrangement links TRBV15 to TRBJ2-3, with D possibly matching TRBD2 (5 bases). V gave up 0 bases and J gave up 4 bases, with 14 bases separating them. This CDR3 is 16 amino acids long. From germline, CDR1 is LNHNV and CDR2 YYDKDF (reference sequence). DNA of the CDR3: TGTGCCACCAGCAGAGATCGTGTCCCCGGGGCAGATACGCAGTATTTT. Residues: CATSRDRVPGADTQYF.

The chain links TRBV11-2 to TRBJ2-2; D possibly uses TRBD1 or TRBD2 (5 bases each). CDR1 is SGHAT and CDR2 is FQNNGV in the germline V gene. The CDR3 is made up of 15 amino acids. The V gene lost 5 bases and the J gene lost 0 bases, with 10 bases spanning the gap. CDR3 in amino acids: CASSMGRTNTGELFF. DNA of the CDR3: TGTGCCAGCAGCATGGGACGGACGAACACCGGGGAGCTGTTTTTT.

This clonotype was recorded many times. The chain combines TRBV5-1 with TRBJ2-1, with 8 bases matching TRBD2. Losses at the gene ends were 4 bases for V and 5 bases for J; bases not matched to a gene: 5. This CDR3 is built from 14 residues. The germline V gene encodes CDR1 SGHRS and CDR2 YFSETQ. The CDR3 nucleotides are TGCGCCAGCAGCCCGAGCGGGAGCAACAATGAGCAGTTCTTC. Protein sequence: CASSPSGSNNEQFF. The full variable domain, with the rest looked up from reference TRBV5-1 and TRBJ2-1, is KAGVTQTPRYLIKTRGQQVTLSCSPISGHRSVSWYQQTPGQGLQFLFEYFSETQRNKGNFPGRFSGRQFSNSRSEMNVSTLELGDSALYLCASSPSGSNNEQFFGPGTRLTVL.

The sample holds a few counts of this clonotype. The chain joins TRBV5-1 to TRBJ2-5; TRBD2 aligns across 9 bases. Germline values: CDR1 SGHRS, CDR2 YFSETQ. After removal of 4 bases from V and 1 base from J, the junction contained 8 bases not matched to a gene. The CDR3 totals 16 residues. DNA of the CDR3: TGCGCCAGCAGCATAAGTCTAGCGGGGTCCCAAGAGACCCAGTACTTC. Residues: CASSISLAGSQETQYF.

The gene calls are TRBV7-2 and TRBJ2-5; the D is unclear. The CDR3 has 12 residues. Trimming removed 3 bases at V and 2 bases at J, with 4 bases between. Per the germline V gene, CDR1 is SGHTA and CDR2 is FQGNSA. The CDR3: CASSLTQETQYF. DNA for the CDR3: TGTGCCAGCAGCTTGACTCAAGAGACCCAGTACTTC.

The chain's CDR3 is CASSLDPPNEQFF. The CDR3 nucleotides are TGTGCCAGCAGCTTAGATCCCCCCAATGAGCAGTTCTTC. This chain connects TRBV11-2 to TRBJ2-1; D remains unclear. The V gene's germline CDR1 is SGHAT and CDR2 FQNNGV. The V gene lost 0 bases and the J gene lost 6 bases, with 6 bases spanning the gap. This CDR3 spans 13 amino acids.

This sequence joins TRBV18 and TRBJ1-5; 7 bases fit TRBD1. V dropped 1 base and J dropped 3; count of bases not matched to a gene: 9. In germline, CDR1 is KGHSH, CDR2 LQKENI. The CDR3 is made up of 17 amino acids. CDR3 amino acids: CASSPLPGQTLNQPQHF. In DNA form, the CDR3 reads TGTGCCAGCTCACCACTCCCGGGACAGACTCTCAATCAGCCCCAGCATTTT. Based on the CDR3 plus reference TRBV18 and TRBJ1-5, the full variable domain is NAGVMQNPRHLVRRRGQEARLRCSPMKGHSHVYWYRQLPEEGLKFMVYLQKENIIDESGMPKERFSAEFPKEGPSILRIQQVVRGDSAAYFCASSPLPGQTLNQPQHFGDGTRLSIL.

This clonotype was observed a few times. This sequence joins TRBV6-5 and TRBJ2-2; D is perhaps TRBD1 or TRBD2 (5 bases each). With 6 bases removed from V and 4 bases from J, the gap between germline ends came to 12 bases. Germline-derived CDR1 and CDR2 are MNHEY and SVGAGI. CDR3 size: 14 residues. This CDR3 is CASSRDGITGELFF. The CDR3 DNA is TGTGCCAGCAGCCGGGACGGGATCACCGGGGAGCTGTTTTTT.

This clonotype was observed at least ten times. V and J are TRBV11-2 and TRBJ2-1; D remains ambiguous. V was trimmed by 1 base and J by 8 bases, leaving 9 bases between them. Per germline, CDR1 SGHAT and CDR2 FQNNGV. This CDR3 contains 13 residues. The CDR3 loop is CASSLGGSHEQFF. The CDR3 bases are TGTGCCAGCAGCTTAGGGGGTTCTCATGAGCAGTTCTTC. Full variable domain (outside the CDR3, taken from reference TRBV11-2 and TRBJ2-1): EAGVAQSPRYKIIEKRQSVAFWCNPISGHATLYWYQQILGQGPKLLIQFQNNGVVDDSQLPKDRFSAERLKGVDSTLKIQPAKLEDSAVYLCASSLGGSHEQFFGPGTRLTVL.

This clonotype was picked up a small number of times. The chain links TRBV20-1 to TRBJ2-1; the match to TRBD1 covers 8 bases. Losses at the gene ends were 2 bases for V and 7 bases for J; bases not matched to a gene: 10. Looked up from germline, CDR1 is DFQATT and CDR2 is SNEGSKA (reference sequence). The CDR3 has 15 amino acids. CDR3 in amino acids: CSARKPGQAANEQFF. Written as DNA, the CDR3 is TGCAGTGCTAGAAAACCGGGACAGGCGGCGAATGAGCAGTTCTTC.

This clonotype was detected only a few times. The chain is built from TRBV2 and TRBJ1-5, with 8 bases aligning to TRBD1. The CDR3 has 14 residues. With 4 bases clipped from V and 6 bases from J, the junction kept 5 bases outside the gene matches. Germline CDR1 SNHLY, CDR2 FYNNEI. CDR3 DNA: TGTGCCAGCAGTGGTCAGGGGGCTAGTCAGCCCCAGCATTTT. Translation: CASSGQGASQPQHF.